Below, one TCR beta chain is given with its context. The sample is drawn from a study of T cell responses to AZD1222 COVID-19 vaccine. Here immunoSEQ multiplex PCR was the method, and the copy in TCRdb shows in-frame clones only, minus some. The data contain some 150,000 clones, about 92% of them singletons. CDR3 length equals 13 residues. V was pared by 8 bases and J by 1 base, with 6 bases between. Sequencing was performed on peripheral blood, taken 28 days after the second AZD1222 dose. This rearrangement joins TRBV12-3 or TRBV12-4 to TRBJ2-6; no clear D. The sequence was collected from an adult who received the AZD1222 COVID-19 vaccine. The CDR3 loop is CASRRSGANVLTF. As DNA, the CDR3 is TGTGCCAGCCGTAGGTCTGGGGCCAACGTCCTGACTTTC.